Below, 17 T cell receptor beta chains from the same sample are listed, as sequenced in a study of cytomegalovirus exposure and HLA in healthy donors. In the PCR, 60 Vbeta and 13 Jbeta primers were used. The repertoire was sequenced with immunoSEQ multiplex PCR; TCRdb's copy has only in-frame clones and lacks some. Of about 120,000 clones listed, 65% to 75% are singletons. Input material: PBMCs. Receptors originate from a man aged 35 to 55 in good health and CMV-seropositive.

V gene TRBV30 combines with J gene TRBJ2-1; 8 bases fit TRBD2. J was trimmed by 10 bases and V by 1 base; bases with no gene match: 6. Germline CDR1 and CDR2: GTSNPN and SVGIG (reference sequence). The CDR3 is made up of 13 amino acids. CDR3 region: CAWSGVSGAEQFF. The CDR3 DNA reads as TGTGCCTGGAGTGGTGTTAGCGGGGCGGAGCAGTTCTTC.

The V gene is TRBV27, the J gene TRBJ2-7, with D maybe TRBD2 (6 bases). Trimming stripped 6 bases from V and 4 bases from J, with 16 bases between. The CDR3 has 14 amino acids. Germline CDR1 reads MNHEY; CDR2 reads SMNVEV (reference sequence). The CDR3 is CASRLIGTSYEQYF. The CDR3 DNA follows: TGTGCCAGCAGACTTATCGGGACTTCTTACGAGCAGTACTTC.

CDR3 sequence reads: CASSLEISATYEQYF. The DNA of the CDR3 is TGTGCCAGCAGCTTAGAAATTAGCGCAACCTACGAGCAGTACTTC. The chain couples TRBV11-2 to TRBJ2-7, with a weak D call TRBD2 (5 bases). This CDR3 is 15 amino acids long. V was pared by 0 bases and J by 2 bases, with 11 bases between. Germline CDR1 reads SGHAT; CDR2 reads FQNNGV.

The CDR3 DNA follows: TGCGCCAGCAGCCATCCAGACAGGCAGAACTATGGCTACACCTTC. This translates into CASSHPDRQNYGYTF. J is TRBJ1-2 and V is TRBV4-1; maybe TRBD1 (6 bases). V was clipped by 3 bases and J by 2 bases, with 13 bases between them. The CDR3 consists of 15 residues. CDR1 is MGHRA, CDR2 YSYEKL, per germline.

The genes are TRBV2 and TRBJ2-1; 11 nucleotides agree with TRBD2. The length of the CDR3 is 15 residues. V lost 6 bases to trimming and J lost 9 bases; unmatched junction nucleotides: 10. In germline, CDR1 is SNHLY, CDR2 FYNNEI. CDR3 protein: CASRLISGGGGEQFF. The CDR3 DNA sequence: TGTGCCAGCAGGCTTATTAGCGGGGGGGGCGGTGAGCAGTTCTTC.

V gene TRBV19 combines with J gene TRBJ2-2, with 7 nucleotides matching TRBD2. CDR1 and CDR2 (germline): LNHDA, SQIVND (reference sequence). V shed 7 bases, J shed 0 bases, and the junction held 5 bases outside the gene matches. The CDR3 has 15 residues. In DNA form, the CDR3 reads TGTGCCAGTACTTTGGGGGGGGCGAACACCGGGGAGCTGTTTTTT. Protein: CASTLGGANTGELFF.

The chain couples TRBV6-5 to TRBJ2-1, with 8 bases identical to TRBD2. Germline V gene lookup returns CDR1 MNHEY and CDR2 SVGAGI. This CDR3 has 15 amino acids. The V gene end was trimmed by 7 bases and the J gene end by 3 bases; junction bases not matched to a gene: 8. CDR3 bases: TGTGCCAGCAACTCCTTGGCGGGAGGCTACAATGAGCAGTTCTTC. Amino acid sequence: CASNSLAGGYNEQFF.

This clone was picked up one time. This CDR3 is CASRPDRGTGTEAFF. The DNA of the CDR3 is TGCGCCAGCAGGCCTGACAGGGGGACGGGGACTGAAGCTTTCTTT. The chain joins TRBV5-1 to TRBJ1-1, with 9 nucleotides matching TRBD1. The CDR3 runs 15 residues. The V and J ends lost 5 bases and 5 bases, in that order; junction bases with no gene match: 10. Germline assignment: CDR1 SGHRS and CDR2 YFSETQ.

This sequence joins TRBV11-1 and TRBJ2-2; 8 bases align to TRBD2. CDR3 length: 15 residues. CDR1 is SGHAT, CDR2 FQDESV, per germline (reference sequence). The V gene end was trimmed by 5 bases and the J gene end by 5 bases; junction bases not matched to a gene: 7. CDR3 in amino acids: CASSHLTSATGELFF. Here the CDR3 DNA reads TGTGCCAGCAGCCACCTGACTAGCGCAACCGGGGAGCTGTTTTTT.

This clone was observed a few times. The V gene is TRBV11-3, the J gene TRBJ2-3, with D maybe TRBD1 (5 bases). V lost 1 base to trimming and J lost 2 bases, with 10 bases between them. The CDR3 runs to 15 residues. Germline V lookup: CDR1 SGHNT, CDR2 YENEEA. In DNA, the CDR3 is TGTGCCAGCAGCTTAGGCCCAGGGCCCACAGATACGCAGTATTTT. It translates to CASSLGPGPTDTQYF.

The CDR3 coding sequence is TGCGCCAGCAGTCAGAGGGACACAGCCTACGAGCAGTACTTC. Translated, it gives CASSQRDTAYEQYF. V gene TRBV23-1 combines with J gene TRBJ2-7; TRBD1 is a possible D gene (6 bases). Being an ORF, TRBV23-1 has a function that is uncertain. V lost 3 bases, J lost 2 bases, and 11 bases lay in between. There are 14 residues in the CDR3.

This clone was counted a few times. V is TRBV28 and J is TRBJ2-3; D is unclear. From germline, CDR1 is MDHEN and CDR2 SYDVKM. This CDR3 has 15 amino acids. Deletions cut 2 bases from V and 0 bases from J, with 9 bases between. The CDR3 bases are TGTGCCAGCAGTTTACCGGGTTCTAGCACAGATACGCAGTATTTT. This sequence encodes CASSLPGSSTDTQYF.

The chain joins TRBV7-8 to TRBJ2-2; D not resolved. Between the trimmed V and J ends, which lost 5 bases and 4 bases, there was a span of 8 bases. Germline values: CDR1 SGHVS, CDR2 FQNEAQ. The CDR3 contains 13 residues. CDR3 nucleotides: TGTGCCAGCAGCGACAAATCCACCGGGGAGCTGTTTTTT. Residues: CASSDKSTGELFF.

The V call is TRBV29-1, the J call TRBJ1-4; 10 bases line up with TRBD1. After removal of 4 bases from V and 7 bases from J, the junction contained 12 bases not matched to a gene. The CDR3 is 16 amino acids. Germline V CDR1 and CDR2: SQVTM, ANQGSEA. The CDR3 bases are TGCAGCGTTGCCGGGACAGGGGACTCGGTACCTGAAAAACTGTTTTTT. Translated, it gives CSVAGTGDSVPEKLFF.

In its sample, this clone was seen a few times. The chain has TRBV6-5 and TRBJ2-2, with D tentatively TRBD2 (6 bases). CDR3 length: 14 amino acids. The V end lost 5 bases, the J end lost 8 bases, and 15 bases lay between the germline ends. Germline-derived CDR1 and CDR2 are MNHEY and SVGAGI. In DNA, the CDR3 is TGTGCCAGCAGTGTGGGACTCCCCCCTGGGGAGCTGTTTTTT. Amino acid sequence: CASSVGLPPGELFF.

V usage is TRBV5-1 and J usage is TRBJ2-2, with 9 nucleotides matching TRBD1. The CDR3 runs 17 residues. Germline CDR1 reads SGHRS; CDR2 reads YFSETQ. V was pared by 0 bases and J by 2 bases, with 5 bases of the junction left unmatched. The CDR3 sequence: CASSLDPGQGNTGELFF. DNA for the CDR3: TGCGCCAGCAGCTTGGATCCGGGACAGGGTAACACCGGGGAGCTGTTTTTT.

The J gene is TRBJ2-5, the V gene TRBV2; 10 bases agree with TRBD2. This CDR3 is 15 amino acids long. V shed 8 bases and J 0 bases; nucleotides not matched to a gene: 6. CDR1 SNHLY and CDR2 FYNNEI come from the germline V gene. DNA for the CDR3: TGTGCCAGCCCCCGGCTAGCGGGGGACCAAGAGACCCAGTACTTC. As protein: CASPRLAGDQETQYF.